This TCR beta chain came from a study of T-cell reconstitution after alpha-beta-depleted transplantation in children. This clonotype was seen a handful of times. Its antigen is unidentified. Germline lookup yields CDR1 GTSNPN and CDR2 SVGIG (reference sequence). The CDR3 has 14 amino acids. Trimming left V 0 bases short and J 2 bases short, with 11 bases between. Molecular barcoding with unique molecular identifiers was used for the TCRbeta library. TCRdb reprocessed the PCR reads with MiXCR, giving one entry per CDR3 protein. The sample carries about a million distinct CDR3 sequences, about 29% recorded once. General study findings and limits: T-cell numbers and diversity, one year after transplant, stemmed largely from T cells that were newly produced. Surviving recipient T cells and thymic progenitors underlay high day-60 TCRbeta diversity in some patients. Reportedly, only several hundred clones from non-depleted graft cells drove alpha-beta T-cell counts at about two months.

This receptor was obtained from a boy younger than two who had a stem cell transplant for SCID, so the T cells may come from the graft donor. Source: PBMCs, mostly from graft donor cells, taken 360 days after TCRalphabeta/CD19-depleted stem cell transplant. The chain uses TRBV30 and TRBJ2-7; TRBD2 might be the D (6 bases). In DNA form, the CDR3 reads TGTGCCTGGAGTGTCAGGCCGGGAGCCTACGAGCAGTACTTC. It yields the protein CAWSVRPGAYEQYF.